The rows below give T cell receptor beta chains drawn from one sample of a study of T cell responses to AZD1222 COVID-19 vaccine. Some clones are missing from TCRdb's copy, which holds only in-frame ones; the method was immunoSEQ multiplex PCR. The profile covers approximately 100,000 clones, with about 89% appearing a single time and 3.7% taken by the ten largest. Sequencing was performed on peripheral blood, taken on day 0 of AZD1222 vaccination. The receptors stem from an adult in good health. The CDR3 runs from the conserved cysteine through the conserved F or W. Fields, in order: clone size, D gene, J gene, V gene, CDR3 protein, CDR3 DNA. D genes are given only for firm matches. Expanded clones get a size class; other rows say once, few or many, or leave the size out.

few - TRBJ2-7 TRBV19 CASSIRKESNEQYF TGTGCCAGTAGTATAAGAAAGGAATCAAACGAGCAGTACTTC
- TRBD1 TRBJ1-3 TRBV19 CAPPGQGKNGNTIYF TGTGCCCCCCCCGGACAGGGGAAAAATGGAAACACCATATATTTT
- - TRBJ1-2 TRBV15 CATSRPHRDRSDYGYTF TGTGCCACCAGCAGACCCCATCGAGACAGGAGCGACTATGGCTACACCTTC
- TRBD1 TRBJ1-1 TRBV19 CASSGGQGWITEAFF TGTGCCAGTAGTGGGGGACAGGGATGGATCACTGAAGCTTTCTTT
- TRBD1 TRBJ1-6 TRBV19 CASSTEGQNNSPLHF TGTGCCAGTAGTACGGAGGGACAGAATAATTCACCCCTCCACTTT
- TRBD1 TRBJ1-2 TRBV10-3 CAISEGDRAGGYTF TGTGCCATCAGTGAGGGGGACAGGGCGGGCGGCTACACCTTC
- - TRBJ1-5 TRBV19 CASGGRVVDSNQPQHF TGTGCCAGCGGGGGGCGAGTGGTGGACAGCAATCAGCCCCAGCATTTT
- - TRBJ1-1 TRBV27 CASGMNTEAFF TGTGCCAGCGGCATGAACACTGAAGCTTTCTTT
- - TRBJ1-4 TRBV15 CATRPRNEKLFF TGTGCCACCAGACCCAGGAATGAAAAACTGTTTTTT
- - TRBJ2-5 TRBV20-1 CSASGFGRETQYF TGCAGTGCTAGTGGTTTCGGCAGAGAGACCCAGTACTTC
once TRBD1 TRBJ1-6 TRBV2 CASSGQGVGNNSPLHF TGTGCCAGCAGTGGACAGGGGGTGGGGAATAATTCACCCCTCCACTTT
- - TRBJ1-1 TRBV6-5 CANRVVGDTEAFF TGTGCCAACAGGGTAGTGGGCGACACTGAAGCTTTCTTT
- - TRBJ1-3 TRBV7-8 CASSLVGAASGNTIYF TGTGCCAGCAGCTTAGTAGGGGCTGCCTCTGGAAACACCATATATTTT
- - TRBJ1-1 TRBV13 CASSPPLTKYTEAFF TGTGCCAGCAGCCCGCCTTTAACGAAGTACACTGAAGCTTTCTTT
- TRBD2 TRBJ2-5 TRBV2 CASLHYSRGDGETQYF TGTGCCAGCCTTCACTACTCGCGGGGGGACGGGGAGACCCAGTACTTC
- - TRBJ1-2 TRBV7-3 CASSLGPNYGYTF TGTGCCAGCAGCTTGGGACCGAACTATGGCTACACCTTC
- TRBD1 TRBJ2-5 TRBV6-5 CASRSGTGEETQYF TGTGCCAGCAGATCCGGGACAGGGGAAGAGACCCAGTACTTC
- - TRBJ1-3 TRBV6-6 CASSRFGTELNTIYF TGTGCCAGCAGCCGGTTTGGAACAGAACTAAACACCATATATTTT
- - TRBJ1-3 TRBV21-1 CASSSGTDRSGNTIYF TGTGCCAGCAGCAGTGGGACAGATCGCTCTGGAAACACCATATATTTT
- TRBD2 TRBJ2-3 TRBV5-1 CASSPSGGGPTDTQYF TGCGCCAGCAGCCCGAGTGGCGGGGGGCCTACAGATACGCAGTATTTT